The 21 T cell receptor beta chains reported below all come from one sample, sequenced in a study of molecular identifiers for immune sequencing clone quantification. TCRdb reanalysed the PCR reads using MiXCR and keeps one entry per CDR3 protein. The data contain over 600,000 distinct CDR3 sequences, roughly 21% of them seen just once; the ten biggest clones take up roughly 0.83%. The source material was naive CD8+ T cells from blood, with Jurkat cell RNA spiked in. The subset: FACS-sorted CD8+CD4-CCR7+CD45RA+ naive T cells. The receptors derive from a human donor in good health. Some libraries in this study had Jurkat cell RNA spiked in.

This clonotype has a count of ten or more. This rearrangement joins TRBV6-6 to TRBJ2-5, with a tentative D call TRBD2 (5 bases). CDR3 size: 11 residues. The ends were cut back, 0 bases at V and 9 bases at J, with 5 bases in the middle. The germline V gene encodes CDR1 MNHNY and CDR2 SVGAGI (reference sequence). CDR3 coding DNA: TGTGCCAGCAGTTACTCGGAGGCCCAGTACTTC. It specifies CASSYSEAQYF.

Details on this clonotype: With a much larger clone just one base away, this may be a read error. The rearrangement joins TRBV30 to TRBJ2-1; D is uncertain. The CDR3 is 10 residues long. Germline-derived CDR1 and CDR2 are GTSNPN and SVGIG (reference sequence). Trimming stripped 0 bases from V and 12 bases from J, with 6 bases between. The CDR3 sequence is CAWSVTGQFF. As DNA, the CDR3 is TGTGCCTGGAGTGTAACCGGGCAGTTCTTC.

A few counts support this clonotype. The chain combines TRBV9 with TRBJ2-7; the D gene is possibly TRBD2 (5 bases). CDR1 is SGDLS and CDR2 is YYNGEE in the germline V gene. The ends were cut back, 4 bases at V and 2 bases at J, with 13 bases in the middle. CDR3 length: 14 amino acids. CDR3: CASSPGIGTYEQYF. CDR3 nucleotide sequence: TGTGCCAGCAGCCCCGGGATTGGTACCTACGAGCAGTACTTC.

This clonotype was observed at least ten times. CDR3 loop: CATSSRQSLGPQHF. CDR3 in DNA: TGTGCCACCAGCAGCAGACAGTCCCTAGGGCCCCAGCATTTT. The V gene is TRBV15, the J gene TRBJ1-5; D possibly corresponds to TRBD1 (5 bases). Trimming pared 3 bases from V and 9 bases from J, leaving 15 bases between. CDR1 is LNHNV, CDR2 YYDKDF, per germline (reference sequence). This CDR3 spans 14 amino acids.

To note about this clonotype: Being one base from a much bigger clone, this may be a read error. The V gene is TRBV11-2, the J gene TRBJ2-3, with 7 bases fitting TRBD1. The CDR3 is 18 residues long. Germline values: CDR1 SGHAT, CDR2 FQNNGV. CDR3 sequence: CASSLGPARGLGTGTQYF. CDR3 in DNA: TGTGCCAGCAGCTTAGGTCCCGCGAGGGGGCTGGGAACAGGTACGCAGTATTTT.

Details on this clonotype: A much larger clone differs by one base, so this may be a read error. The chain links TRBV20-1 to TRBJ2-3; no reliable D call. The germline V gene has CDR1 DFQATT and CDR2 SNEGSKA (reference sequence). The CDR3 loop spans 15 amino acids. The ends were cut back, 6 bases at V and 5 bases at J, with 21 bases in the middle. As DNA, the CDR3 is TGCAGTGCGCCTTCCCAGGCCTCGGCAGGAGATACGCAGTATTTT. Residues: CSAPSQASAGDTQYF.

V gene TRBV7-9 combines with J gene TRBJ2-2; the D gene is possibly TRBD2 (6 bases). This CDR3 has 16 residues. Germline V gene data show CDR1 as SEHNR and CDR2 as FQNEAQ (reference sequence). The ends were cut back, 7 bases at V and 4 bases at J, with 19 bases in the middle. The CDR3 nucleotides read TGTGCCAGCACTCACCCCGGCGGGGTAGCCACCGGGGAGCTGTTTTTT. Translation: CASTHPGGVATGELFF.

This clonotype was seen at least ten times. The rearrangement links TRBV5-6 to TRBJ2-1, with 7 nucleotides matching TRBD2. CDR3 length equals 13 residues. In germline, CDR1 is SGHDT, CDR2 YYEEEE. Trimming at V came to 3 bases and at J to 4 bases, leaving 1 base not matched to a gene. CDR3 nucleotides: TGTGCCAGCAGCTCGGGGGGTTACAATGAGCAGTTCTTC. This codes for CASSSGGYNEQFF.

This clonotype was observed at least ten times. V is TRBV12-3 or TRBV12-4 and J is TRBJ1-1; a weak D match, TRBD1 (5 bases). The CDR3 extends over 13 amino acids. The V end was cut by 6 bases, the J end by 8 bases, with 16 bases between. CDR3 in amino acids: CASSTGPAIEAFF. The CDR3 bases are TGTGCCAGCAGCACGGGGCCGGCGATCGAAGCTTTCTTT.

This clonotype was counted at least ten times. This chain joins TRBV20-1 and TRBJ2-1; 13 nucleotides line up with TRBD2. V dropped 1 base and J dropped 2; count of bases not matched to a gene: 17. The CDR3 length is 21 residues. Germline V gene data show CDR1 as DFQATT and CDR2 as SNEGSKA (reference sequence). DNA of the CDR3: TGCAGTGCTAGAGGGGAACTAGCGGGAGGGCCGGTAAAGCGTCCCTACAATGAGCAGTTCTTC. Translated: CSARGELAGGPVKRPYNEQFF.

The V gene is TRBV24-1, the J gene TRBJ1-5, with D possibly being TRBD1 (5 bases). The CDR3 is made up of 14 amino acids. V was cut by 7 bases and J by 6 bases, with 15 bases left in between. Germline V gene sequence: CDR1 KGHDR, CDR2 SFDVKD. As DNA, the CDR3 is TGTGCCACCAGCCCGGGGGGTATGGGTCAGCCCCAGCATTTT. Translation gives CATSPGGMGQPQHF.

This clonotype was detected ten times or more. The chain joins TRBV5-4 to TRBJ2-1; D may be TRBD1 or TRBD2 (7 bases each). This CDR3 region has 16 residues. V dropped 0 bases and J dropped 3 bases, with 13 bases sitting between them. Germline-derived CDR1 and CDR2 are SGHNT and YYREEE (reference sequence). DNA of the CDR3: TGTGCCAGCAGCTTGGGGCAGGGGGGGAACTACAATGAGCAGTTCTTC. Amino acid sequence: CASSLGQGGNYNEQFF.

Note on this clonotype: This may come from a read error, since a much larger clone is one base off. The chain uses TRBV7-9 and TRBJ2-1, with D possibly matching TRBD2 (5 bases). CDR1 and CDR2 (germline): SEHNR, FQNEAQ (reference sequence). V lost 5 bases, J lost 3 bases, and 14 bases lay in between. The CDR3 is made up of 15 amino acids. The CDR3 loop is CASSPWTRDYNEQFF. CDR3 sequence (DNA): TGTGCCAGCAGCCCCTGGACTCGCGACTACAATGAGCAGTTCTTC.

The table lists this clonotype with many counts. V gene TRBV27 combines with J gene TRBJ1-5; no clear D gene. Trimming cost V 5 bases and J 7 bases, with 15 bases left between them. Germline-derived CDR1 and CDR2 are MNHEY and SMNVEV (reference sequence). The CDR3 is 14 residues long. CDR3 amino acids: CASSVSAGEQPQHF. The CDR3 DNA follows: TGTGCCAGCAGTGTCTCGGCGGGCGAGCAGCCCCAGCATTTT.

This clonotype showed up many times. The gene calls are TRBV20-1 and TRBJ2-7; unclear D gene. Germline assignment: CDR1 DFQATT and CDR2 SNEGSKA (reference sequence). With 6 bases removed from V and 1 base from J, the gap between germline ends came to 19 bases. This CDR3 has 15 residues. CDR3 loop: CSAGPIGRFSYEQYF. The CDR3 DNA reads as TGCAGTGCCGGGCCCATAGGAAGGTTTTCCTACGAGCAGTACTTC.

Concerning this clonotype itself: This could be a read error, since a much larger clone is one nucleotide away. The chain is built from TRBV7-9 and TRBJ1-1; 7 bases map to TRBD1. The CDR3 has 13 residues. Germline V gene sequence: CDR1 SEHNR, CDR2 FQNEAQ (reference sequence). CDR3 loop: CAGSRPGTVEAFF. CDR3 sequence (DNA): TGTGCCGGCAGCCGCCCTGGGACAGTTGAAGCTTTCTTT.

Points on this clonotype: Being one base from a much bigger clone, this may be a read error. The V gene is TRBV12-5, the J gene TRBJ2-3; D is uncertain. Trimming took 0 bases from V and 6 from J, leaving 13 bases between them. Germline lookup yields CDR1 LGHNT and CDR2 FRNRAP. The CDR3 is 15 residues long. The DNA for the CDR3 is TGTGCTAGTGGTTTGGTACGAGAGGTCAGGGATACGCAGTATTTT. Translation: CASGLVREVRDTQYF.

This clonotype occurred many times. The rearrangement uses TRBV5-6 and TRBJ1-4; D remains ambiguous. The germline V gene has CDR1 SGHDT and CDR2 YYEEEE. The CDR3 runs 14 residues. V gave up 0 bases and J gave up 0 bases, with 3 bases separating them. The CDR3 reads CASSLDPTNEKLFF. The CDR3 nucleotides read TGTGCCAGCAGCTTGGACCCAACTAATGAAAAACTGTTTTTT.

This clonotype showed up many times. The J gene is TRBJ2-3, the V gene TRBV28; 11 bases line up with TRBD1. Germline V gives CDR1 MDHEN, CDR2 SYDVKM. This CDR3 has 16 amino acids. V shed 5 bases and J 3 bases; nucleotides not matched to a gene: 7. CDR3 protein: CASSPGTGGETDTQYF. The CDR3 DNA sequence: TGTGCCAGCAGTCCCGGGACAGGGGGAGAAACAGATACGCAGTATTTT.

This clonotype was observed many times. The rearrangement uses TRBV2 and TRBJ2-3, with 11 bases identical to TRBD2. CDR1 is SNHLY and CDR2 is FYNNEI in the germline V gene. V shed 5 bases, J shed 0 bases, and the junction held 4 bases outside the gene matches. The CDR3 covers 16 residues. Here the CDR3 reads CASSPRLAGSTDTQYF. The DNA for the CDR3 is TGTGCCAGCAGTCCAAGACTAGCGGGGAGCACAGATACGCAGTATTTT.

This clonotype was seen only a few times. The genes are TRBV6-2 or TRBV6-3 and TRBJ1-5; 11 positions match TRBD1. The CDR3 is 18 amino acids. CDR1 and CDR2 from the germline V gene are MNHEY and SVGEGT. V dropped 2 bases and J dropped 4; count of bases not matched to a gene: 10. The CDR3 loop is CASSYPGGQGARNQPQHF. The CDR3 DNA sequence: TGTGCCAGCAGTTACCCCGGTGGACAGGGGGCTCGAAATCAGCCCCAGCATTTT.